This T cell receptor beta chain was recovered during a study of shared clonotypes between healthy human individuals. Study results and limitations: Large sequencing depth failed to make sorted-subset sequencing complete, rarefaction showed. Few donors restricted represented genetic and exposure-history diversity.

The CDR3 loop spans 14 amino acids. V shed 2 bases and J shed 2 bases, with 6 bases lying between them. Germline V gene lookup returns CDR1 MNHEY and CDR2 SMNVEV (reference sequence). On this clone itself: The antigen remains unidentified. Other DNA sequences from this sample encode an identical CDR3 as well.

Only in-frame clones appear in the TCRdb table, and some are missing; sequencing was by immunoSEQ multiplex PCR. The table has nearly 600,000 clones, around 95% seen once. The naive CD8 subset, CD45RO-negative cells positively selected for CCR7, excluded terminally differentiated effector memory CD45RA+ cells. The receptor was derived from a woman aged 25-40 years in good health. The chain is built from TRBV27 and TRBJ1-4; the D is unclear. Sequencing input: naive CD8+ T cells sorted from blood. The CDR3: CASSLVGTNEKLFF. The CDR3 DNA follows: TGTGCCAGCAGTTTAGTGGGGACTAATGAAAAACTGTTTTTT.